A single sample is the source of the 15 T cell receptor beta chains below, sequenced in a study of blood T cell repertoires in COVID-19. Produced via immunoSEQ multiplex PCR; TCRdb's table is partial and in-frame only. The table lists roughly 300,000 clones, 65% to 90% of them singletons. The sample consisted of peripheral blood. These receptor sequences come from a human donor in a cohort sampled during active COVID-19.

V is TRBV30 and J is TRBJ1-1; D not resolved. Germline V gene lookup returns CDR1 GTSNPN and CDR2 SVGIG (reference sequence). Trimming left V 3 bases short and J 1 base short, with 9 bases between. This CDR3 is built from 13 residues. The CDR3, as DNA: TGTGCCTGGAGGTGGGCCCAGAACACTGAAGCTTTCTTT. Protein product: CAWRWAQNTEAFF.

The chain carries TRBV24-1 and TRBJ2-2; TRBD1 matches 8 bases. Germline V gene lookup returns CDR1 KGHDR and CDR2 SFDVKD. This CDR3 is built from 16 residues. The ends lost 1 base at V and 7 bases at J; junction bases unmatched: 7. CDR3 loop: CATSDFGRGRVGELFF. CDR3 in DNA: TGTGCCACCAGTGATTTTGGCAGGGGGCGGGTCGGGGAGCTGTTTTTT.

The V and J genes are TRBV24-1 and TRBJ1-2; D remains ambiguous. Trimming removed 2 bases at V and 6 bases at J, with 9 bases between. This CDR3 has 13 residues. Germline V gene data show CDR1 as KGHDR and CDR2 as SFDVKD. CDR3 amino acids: CATSDSYRDGYTF. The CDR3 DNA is TGTGCCACCAGTGATTCATATCGCGATGGCTACACCTTC.

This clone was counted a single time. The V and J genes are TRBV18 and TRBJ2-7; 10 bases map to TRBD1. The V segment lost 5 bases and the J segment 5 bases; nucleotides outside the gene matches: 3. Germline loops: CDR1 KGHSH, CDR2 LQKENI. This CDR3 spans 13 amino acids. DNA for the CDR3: TGTGCCAGCTCAGTGGGACAGGGGAACGAGCAGTACTTC. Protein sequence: CASSVGQGNEQYF.

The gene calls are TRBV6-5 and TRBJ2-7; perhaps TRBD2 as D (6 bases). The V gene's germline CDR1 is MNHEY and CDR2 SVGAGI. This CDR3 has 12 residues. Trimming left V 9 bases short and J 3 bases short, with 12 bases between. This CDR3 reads CASRGSVYEQYF. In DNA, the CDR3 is TGTGCCAGTCGGGGGTCCGTCTACGAGCAGTACTTC.

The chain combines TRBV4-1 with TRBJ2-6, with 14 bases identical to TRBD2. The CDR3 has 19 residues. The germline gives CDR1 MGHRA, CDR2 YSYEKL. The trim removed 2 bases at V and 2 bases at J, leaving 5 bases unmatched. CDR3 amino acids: CASSQRLAGGPTGANVLTF. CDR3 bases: TGCGCCAGCAGCCAAAGACTAGCGGGGGGGCCTACTGGGGCCAACGTCCTGACTTTC.

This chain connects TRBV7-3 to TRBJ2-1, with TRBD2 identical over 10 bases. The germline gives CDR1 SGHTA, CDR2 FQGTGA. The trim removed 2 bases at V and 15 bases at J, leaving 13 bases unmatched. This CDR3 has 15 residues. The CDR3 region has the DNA TGTGCCAGCAGCTTAGGGTCGTCTAGCGGGGGTTCAGTGTTCTTC. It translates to CASSLGSSSGGSVFF.

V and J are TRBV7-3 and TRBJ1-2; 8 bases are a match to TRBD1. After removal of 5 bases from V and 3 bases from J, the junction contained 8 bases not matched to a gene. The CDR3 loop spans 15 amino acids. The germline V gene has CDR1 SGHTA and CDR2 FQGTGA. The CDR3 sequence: CASSPTGDVYYGYTF. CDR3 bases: TGTGCCAGCAGCCCGACAGGGGACGTTTACTATGGCTACACCTTC.

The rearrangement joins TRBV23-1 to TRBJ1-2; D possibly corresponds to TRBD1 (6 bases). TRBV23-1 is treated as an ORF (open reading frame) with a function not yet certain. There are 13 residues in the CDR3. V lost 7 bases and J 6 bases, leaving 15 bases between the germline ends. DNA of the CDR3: TGCGCCAGCAAGCTTGGGGGCGGAGATGGCTACACCTTC. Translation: CASKLGGGDGYTF.

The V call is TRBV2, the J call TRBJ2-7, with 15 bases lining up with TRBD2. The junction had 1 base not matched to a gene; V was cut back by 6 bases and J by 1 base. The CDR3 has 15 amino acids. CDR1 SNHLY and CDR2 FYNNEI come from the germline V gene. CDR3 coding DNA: TGTGCCAGCAGAGGGACTAGCGGGGGGTCCTACGAGCAGTACTTC. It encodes CASRGTSGGSYEQYF. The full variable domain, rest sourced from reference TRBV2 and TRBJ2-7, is EPEVTQTPSHQVTQMGQEVILRCVPISNHLYFYWYRQILGQKVEFLVSFYNNEISEKSEIFDDQFSVERPDGSNFTLKIRSTKLEDSAMYFCASRGTSGGSYEQYFGPGTRLTVT.

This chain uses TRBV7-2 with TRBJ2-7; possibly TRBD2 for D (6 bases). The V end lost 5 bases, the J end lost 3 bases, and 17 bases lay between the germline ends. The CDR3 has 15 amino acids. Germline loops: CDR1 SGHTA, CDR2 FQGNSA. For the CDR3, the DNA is TGTGCCAGCAGCCATTCAATTGGGGAGGACTACGAGCAGTACTTC. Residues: CASSHSIGEDYEQYF.

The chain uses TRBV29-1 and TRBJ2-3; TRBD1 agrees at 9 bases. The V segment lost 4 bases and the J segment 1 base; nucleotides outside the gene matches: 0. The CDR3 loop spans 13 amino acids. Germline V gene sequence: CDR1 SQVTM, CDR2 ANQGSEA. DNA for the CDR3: TGCAGCGTTGGACAGGGGGGCACAGATACGCAGTATTTT. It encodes CSVGQGGTDTQYF.

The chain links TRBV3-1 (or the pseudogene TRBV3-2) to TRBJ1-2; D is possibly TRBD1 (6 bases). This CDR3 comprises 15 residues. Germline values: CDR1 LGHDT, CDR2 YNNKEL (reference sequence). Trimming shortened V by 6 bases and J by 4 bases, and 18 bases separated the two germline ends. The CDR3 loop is CASSHRGGAAYGYTF. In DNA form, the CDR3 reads TGTGCCAGCAGTCATAGGGGGGGGGCCGCCTATGGCTACACCTTC.

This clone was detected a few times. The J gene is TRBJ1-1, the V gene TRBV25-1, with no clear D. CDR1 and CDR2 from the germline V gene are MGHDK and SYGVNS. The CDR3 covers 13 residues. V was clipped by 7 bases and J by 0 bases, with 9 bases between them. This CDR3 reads CASMRDMNTEAFF. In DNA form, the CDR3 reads TGTGCCAGCATGAGAGACATGAACACTGAAGCTTTCTTT.

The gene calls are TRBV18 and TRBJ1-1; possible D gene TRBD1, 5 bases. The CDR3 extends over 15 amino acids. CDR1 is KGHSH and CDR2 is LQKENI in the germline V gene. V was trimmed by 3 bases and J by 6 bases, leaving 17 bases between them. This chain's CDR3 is CASSPPAGGEAEAFF. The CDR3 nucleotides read TGTGCCAGCTCACCCCCCGCCGGGGGTGAGGCTGAAGCTTTCTTT.